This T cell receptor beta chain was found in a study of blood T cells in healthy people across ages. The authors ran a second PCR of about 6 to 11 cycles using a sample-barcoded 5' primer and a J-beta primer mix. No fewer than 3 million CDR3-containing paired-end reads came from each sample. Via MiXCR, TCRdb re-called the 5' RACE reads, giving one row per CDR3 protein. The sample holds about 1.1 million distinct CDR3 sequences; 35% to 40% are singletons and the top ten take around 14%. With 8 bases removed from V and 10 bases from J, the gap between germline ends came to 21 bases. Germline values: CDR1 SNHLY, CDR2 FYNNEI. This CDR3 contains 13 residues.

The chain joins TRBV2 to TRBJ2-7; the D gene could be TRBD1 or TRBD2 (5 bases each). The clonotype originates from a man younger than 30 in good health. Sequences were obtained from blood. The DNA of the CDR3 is TGTGCCAGCGTCCCGGGACGAGAGAGAGCCCAGTACTTC. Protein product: CASVPGRERAQYF.